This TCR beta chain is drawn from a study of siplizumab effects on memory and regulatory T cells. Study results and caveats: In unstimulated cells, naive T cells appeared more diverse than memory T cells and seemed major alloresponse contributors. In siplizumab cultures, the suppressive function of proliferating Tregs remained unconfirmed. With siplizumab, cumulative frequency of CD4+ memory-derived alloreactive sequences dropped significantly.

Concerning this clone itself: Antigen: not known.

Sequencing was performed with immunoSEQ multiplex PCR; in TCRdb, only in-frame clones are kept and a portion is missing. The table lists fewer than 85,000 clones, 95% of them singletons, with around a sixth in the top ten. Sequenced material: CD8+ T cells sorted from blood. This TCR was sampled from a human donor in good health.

The CDR3 spells CSVPSGGPAYEQYF. The CDR3 coding sequence is TGCAGCGTACCTTCCGGGGGACCTGCCTACGAGCAGTACTTC. This chain uses TRBV29-1 with TRBJ2-7; a possible D gene is TRBD2 (6 bases). V was cut by 6 bases and J by 2 bases, with 17 bases left in between. CDR3 length equals 14 residues. Germline CDR1 SQVTM, CDR2 ANQGSEA.